The 6 T cell receptor beta chains below come from one sample, sequenced in a study of cytomegalovirus exposure and HLA in healthy donors listed by TCRdb under 2017. Library preparation used the immunoSEQ multiplex PCR assay. For the multiplex PCR, a mixture combining 60 forward primers for TCR Vbeta segments and 13 reverse primers for TCR Jbeta segments was used. TCRdb took this table from immuneACCESS and kept in-frame rearrangements with V and J called. Such tables lack part of the clones; where checked against another copy, unresolved V genes explain under half of the gap, and the rest is unexplained. For this sample the table gives approximately 100,000 clones, of which roughly 78% were detected only once. About 3.1% of the sample lies in the top ten. Sequencing input: PBMCs. These receptors came from a woman between 40 and 50 years old in good health and CMV-seronegative.

This clone was picked up one time. The rearrangement joins TRBV4-2 to TRBJ2-5, with 9 nucleotides matching TRBD2. The germline V gene has CDR1 LGHNA and CDR2 YNFKEQ. V lost 0 bases, J lost 9 bases, and 8 bases stayed unmatched. This CDR3 contains 15 residues. The chain's CDR3 is CASSQEWRGGRAQYF. The CDR3 bases are TGTGCCAGCAGCCAAGAGTGGCGGGGGGGTCGGGCCCAGTACTTC.

This sequence joins TRBV14 and TRBJ2-1; a weak D match, TRBD2 (6 bases). Germline CDR1 reads SGHDN; CDR2 reads FVKESK. The CDR3 extends over 15 amino acids. Trimming shortened V by 5 bases and J by 5 bases, and 16 bases separated the two germline ends. The chain's CDR3 is CASSSGVAANNEQFF. CDR3 nucleotides: TGTGCCAGCAGCTCTGGGGTAGCGGCGAACAATGAGCAGTTCTTC.

CDR3 coding DNA: TGTGCCAGCAGCTTAACAGGGAGTAGAACTGAAGCTTTCTTT. Translated, it gives CASSLTGSRTEAFF. The chain has TRBV7-2 and TRBJ1-1; TRBD1 is a possible D gene (6 bases). Germline V gives CDR1 SGHTA, CDR2 FQGNSA. The V gene lost 2 bases and the J gene lost 5 bases, with 12 bases spanning the gap. The CDR3 extends over 14 amino acids.

This chain's CDR3 is CASSAQGANTGELFF. CDR3 bases: TGTGCCAGCAGTGCACAGGGGGCGAACACCGGGGAGCTGTTTTTT. V gene TRBV27 combines with J gene TRBJ2-2; the match to TRBD1 covers 8 bases. Trimming removed 5 bases from V and 0 bases from J; junction bases left unmatched: 2. From germline, CDR1 is MNHEY and CDR2 SMNVEV (reference sequence). The CDR3 totals 15 residues.

The chain recombines TRBV5-8 with TRBJ1-1; 7 bases fit TRBD1. This CDR3 contains 14 residues. Germline assignment: CDR1 SGHTS and CDR2 YDEGEE. V lost 4 bases and J lost 2; bases outside the gene matches: 5. The CDR3 reads CASSITGVNTEAFF. CDR3 coding DNA: TGTGCCAGCAGCATCACAGGGGTAAACACTGAAGCTTTCTTT. The variable domain in full, with the rest retrieved from reference TRBV5-8 and TRBJ1-1, is EAGVTQSPTHLIKTRGQQATLRCSPISGHTSVYWYQQALGLGLQFLLWYDEGEERNRGNFPPRFSGRQFPNYSSELNVNALELEDSALYLCASSITGVNTEAFFGQGTRLTVV.

J is TRBJ1-2 and V is TRBV28; no definite D call. The V gene's germline CDR1 is MDHEN and CDR2 SYDVKM. The ends were cut back, 8 bases at V and 6 bases at J, with 16 bases in the middle. This CDR3 has 13 residues. The CDR3 bases are TGTGCCAGCGTTACTCCGCACGGGGATGGCTACACCTTC. Its translation is CASVTPHGDGYTF.